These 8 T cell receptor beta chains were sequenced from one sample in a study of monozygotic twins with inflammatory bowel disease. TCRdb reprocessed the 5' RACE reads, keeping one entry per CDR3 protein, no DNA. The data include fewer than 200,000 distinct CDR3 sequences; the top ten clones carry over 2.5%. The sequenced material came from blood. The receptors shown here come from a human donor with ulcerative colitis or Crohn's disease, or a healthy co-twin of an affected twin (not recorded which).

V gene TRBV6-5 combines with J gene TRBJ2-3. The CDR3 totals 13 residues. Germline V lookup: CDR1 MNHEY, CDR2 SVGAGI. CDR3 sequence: CASSYSFTDTQYF.

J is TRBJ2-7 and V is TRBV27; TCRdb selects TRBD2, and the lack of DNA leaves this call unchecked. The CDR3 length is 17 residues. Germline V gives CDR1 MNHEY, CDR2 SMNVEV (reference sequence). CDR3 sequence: CASSLWSGLAGVGEQYF.

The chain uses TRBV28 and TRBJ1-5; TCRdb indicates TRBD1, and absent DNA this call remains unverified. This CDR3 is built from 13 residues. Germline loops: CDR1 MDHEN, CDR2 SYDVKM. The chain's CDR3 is CASSPRQYQPQHF.

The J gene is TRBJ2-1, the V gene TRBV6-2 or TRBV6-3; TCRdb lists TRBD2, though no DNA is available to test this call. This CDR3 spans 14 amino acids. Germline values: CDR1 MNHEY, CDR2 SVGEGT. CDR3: CASTERETYNEQFF.

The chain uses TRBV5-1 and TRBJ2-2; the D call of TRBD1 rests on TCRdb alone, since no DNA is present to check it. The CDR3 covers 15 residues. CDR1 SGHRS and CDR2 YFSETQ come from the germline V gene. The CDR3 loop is CASSVLGVSAGELFF.

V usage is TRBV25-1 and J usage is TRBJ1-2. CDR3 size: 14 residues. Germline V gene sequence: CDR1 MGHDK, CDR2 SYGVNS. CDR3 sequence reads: CASSEVGRNYGYTF.

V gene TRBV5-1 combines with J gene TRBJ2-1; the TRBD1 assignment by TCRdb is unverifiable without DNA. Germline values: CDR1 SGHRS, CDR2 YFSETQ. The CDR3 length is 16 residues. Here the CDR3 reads CASSRPRGGPGGEQFF.

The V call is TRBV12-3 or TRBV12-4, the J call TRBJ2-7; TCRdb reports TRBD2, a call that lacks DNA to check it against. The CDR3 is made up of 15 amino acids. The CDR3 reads CASSFFASGPYEQYF.